The rows below give T cell receptor beta chains drawn from one sample of a study of shared clonotypes between healthy human individuals. Using immunoSEQ multiplex PCR, the repertoire was profiled, and TCRdb retains in-frame clones only, with some absent. The sample lists some 2 million clones; roughly 96% were seen once. The sample comprised naive CD4+ T cells sorted from blood. These receptors all stem from a man between 18 and 29 years old in good health. Each CDR3 is given with its conserved first and last residue. A D gene is named only where the DNA matches it firmly. Expanded clones get a size class; other rows say once, few or many, or leave the size out.

D	V	J	size	CDR3	DNA
TRBD1	TRBV15	TRBJ1-5	few	CATPTGESQPQHF	TGTGCCACCCCGACAGGGGAAAGTCAGCCCCAGCATTTT
NA	TRBV7-9	TRBJ1-1	NA	CASSLTGRTEAFF	TGTGCCAGCAGCTTGACGGGGCGAACTGAAGCTTTCTTT
NA	TRBV30	TRBJ1-5	NA	CAWSRDSNQPQHF	TGTGCCTGGAGTCGGGACTCAAATCAGCCCCAGCATTTT
NA	TRBV6-5	TRBJ2-1	NA	CASSGASYNEQFF	TGTGCCAGCAGCGGGGCCTCCTACAATGAGCAGTTCTTC
NA	TRBV5-1	TRBJ1-2	NA	CASSGTDYGYTF	TGCGCCAGCAGCGGAACGGATTATGGCTACACCTTC
NA	TRBV10-3	TRBJ2-2	NA	CAIGDTSRSGELFF	TGTGCCATCGGTGATACTAGCAGATCCGGGGAGCTGTTTTTT
NA	TRBV29-1	TRBJ2-5	NA	CSVERTTQETQYF	TGCAGCGTTGAACGGACCACCCAAGAGACCCAGTACTTC
NA	TRBV18	TRBJ1-3	NA	CASSPQGPGNTIYF	TGTGCCAGCTCACCACAAGGGCCTGGAAACACCATATATTTT
TRBD1	TRBV6-6	TRBJ1-1	NA	CASSYRGQGTVEAFF	TGTGCCAGCAGTTACCGGGGACAGGGGACAGTCGAAGCTTTCTTT
NA	TRBV20-1	TRBJ2-1	NA	CSAGPGNEQFF	TGCAGTGCTGGGCCGGGCAATGAGCAGTTCTTC
TRBD1	TRBV4-3	TRBJ1-2	NA	CASSQVLTGNGYTF	TGCGCCAGCAGCCAAGTCTTGACAGGGAACGGCTACACCTTC
NA	TRBV9	TRBJ1-2	NA	CASSPEAVLNYGYTF	TGTGCCAGCAGCCCAGAGGCTGTACTTAACTATGGCTACACCTTC
NA	TRBV10-3	TRBJ1-3	NA	CAISSGVSGNTIYF	TGTGCCATCAGTTCCGGGGTCTCTGGAAACACCATATATTTT
NA	TRBV11-2	TRBJ1-2	NA	CASSQSAYGYTF	TGTGCCAGCAGTCAGAGTGCCTATGGCTACACCTTC
NA	TRBV18	TRBJ1-1	NA	CASSLDLNTEAFF	TGTGCCAGCTCTCTGGACCTCAATACTGAAGCTTTCTTT
TRBD1	TRBV10-3	TRBJ1-2	NA	CAISGRDRGYGYTF	TGTGCCATCAGTGGCCGGGACAGGGGGTATGGCTACACCTTC
NA	TRBV5-1	TRBJ2-5	once	CASSFTGSGETQYF	TGCGCCAGCAGCTTTACAGGATCTGGGGAGACCCAGTACTTC
TRBD1	TRBV10-3	TRBJ2-3	NA	CASRTGGNTDTQYF	TGTGCCAGCAGGACAGGGGGTAACACAGATACGCAGTATTTT
NA	TRBV11-3	TRBJ1-6	once	CASSLDARPGRKHF	TGTGCCAGCAGCTTAGACGCCAGGCCAGGCCGGAAGCACTTT
NA	TRBV11-2	TRBJ2-7	NA	CASSSGVREQYF	TGTGCCAGCAGCTCCGGGGTACGGGAGCAGTACTTC
TRBD1	TRBV7-2	TRBJ1-3	NA	CARSPRTGGPGNTIYF	TGTGCCAGAAGCCCACGGACAGGGGGCCCTGGAAACACCATATATTTT
NA	TRBV19	TRBJ2-7	NA	CASSSPGGTYEQYF	TGTGCCAGTAGTAGCCCCGGGGGAACCTACGAGCAGTACTTC